This T cell receptor beta chain was retrieved from a study of T cells in Graves' hyperthyroidism and ophthalmopathy. Each diagnosis drew on symptoms, thyroxine, TRAb, thyroid ultrasound and orbital computed tomography findings. The authors took PBMCs from 10 ml fresh peripheral blood. The study's findings and limits: In blood, most of the thyroid clonotypes expanded above 0.001 were also present. A 13 V-J signature model discriminated ophthalmopathy versus stable hyperthyroidism.

This clonotype appeared many times. The antigen is unknown. The CDR3 is 13 residues long. Germline loops: CDR1 SGHAT, CDR2 FQNNGV. The V end was cut by 10 bases, the J end by 5 bases, with 15 bases between. Researchers amplified the TCR beta CDR3 regions from RNA transcripts. First-round RT-PCR of the TCR CDR3 relied on the HTBI primer set. TCRdb itself ran the multiplex PCR reads through MiXCR, one entry per CDR3 protein. The sample includes around 370,000 distinct CDR3 sequences, approximately 18% of them seen just once. The clonotype comes from a man aged 18 to 35 with Graves' ophthalmopathy. The source material was blood. The V and J genes are TRBV11-2 and TRBJ1-3; D is ambiguous. CDR3 coding DNA: TGTGCCACCAGGACGGAAGGGCGAAACACCATATATTTT. Its protein product is CATRTEGRNTIYF.